Given below is one TCR beta chain in context. This sample was included in a study of blood T cell repertoires in COVID-19. About the study: Donors in the United States, Italy and Spain gave samples during acute or convalescent COVID-19. T cells, B-cell-depleted T cells, or PBMCs provided the cDNA or gDNA that served as material.

As processed by the authors: By means of reference gene primer amplification, nucleated cell counts were estimated. Data came from immunoSEQ multiplex PCR; TCRdb stores just in-frame clones and leaves some out. The V and J calls and the clone size are those of that table, but D and trimming were determined from the DNA. The sample has about 160,000 clones; roughly 85% are singletons. Sequenced material: peripheral blood. The TCR comes from a woman of 80 years or more with active or convalescent COVID-19.

The CDR3 DNA is TGTGCCAGCAGTGAATCTGCAGGCGGCTACACCTTC. It translates to CASSESAGGYTF. This rearrangement joins TRBV6-1 to TRBJ1-2; D gene ambiguous. The V and J ends lost 2 bases and 8 bases respectively, with 9 bases between them. The CDR3 is made up of 12 amino acids. Germline values: CDR1 MNHNS, CDR2 SASEGT.